This record covers a single TCR beta chain. Seattle-derived patients entered the study during active infection and were followed longitudinally. The data belong to a study of blood T cell repertoires in COVID-19. Whole-study context: Samples representing acute and convalescent COVID-19 were sourced from the United States, Italy and Spain. PBMCs, B-cell-depleted T cells, or T cells were the source of the cDNA or gDNA that made up the material.

This CDR3 is built from 16 residues. In the original analysis: Researchers report that nucleated cell counts were estimated from reference gene primer amplification. The repertoire was sequenced with immunoSEQ multiplex PCR; TCRdb's copy has only in-frame clones and lacks some. V and J calls plus clone size are reproduced from that table; the DNA served to infer D and trimming. The data show 250,000 or so clones, around nine tenths seen once. The V gene is TRBV1, the J gene TRBJ2-1; TRBD2 reflects the table's D call only, with no check against the DNA. TRBV1 is a pseudogene locus. The receptor's source is a woman aged 60 to 75 with COVID-19, enrolled during active disease. The sequenced material came from peripheral blood. The CDR3 nucleotides are TGCACCAGCAGCCACCCAGCGGGAGGCTCCTACAATGAGCAGTTCTTC. The encoded protein is CTSSHPAGGSYNEQFF.